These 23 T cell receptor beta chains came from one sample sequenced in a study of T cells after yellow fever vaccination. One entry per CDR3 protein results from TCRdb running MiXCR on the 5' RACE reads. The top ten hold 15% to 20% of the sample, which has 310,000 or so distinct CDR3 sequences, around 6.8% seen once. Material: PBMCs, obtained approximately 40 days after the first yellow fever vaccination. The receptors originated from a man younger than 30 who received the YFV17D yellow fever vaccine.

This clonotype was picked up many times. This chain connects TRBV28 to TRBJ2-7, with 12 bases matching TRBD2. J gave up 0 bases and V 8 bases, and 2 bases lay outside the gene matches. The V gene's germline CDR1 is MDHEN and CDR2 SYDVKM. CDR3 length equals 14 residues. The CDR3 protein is CASATSGGSYEQYV. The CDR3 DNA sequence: TGTGCCAGCGCGACTAGCGGGGGCTCCTACGAGCAGTACGTC.

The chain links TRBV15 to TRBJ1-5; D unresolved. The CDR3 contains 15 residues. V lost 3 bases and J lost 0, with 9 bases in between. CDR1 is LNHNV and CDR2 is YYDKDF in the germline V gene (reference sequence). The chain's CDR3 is CATSSAPGSNQPQHF. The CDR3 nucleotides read TGTGCCACCAGCAGTGCCCCCGGTAGCAATCAGCCCCAGCATTTT.

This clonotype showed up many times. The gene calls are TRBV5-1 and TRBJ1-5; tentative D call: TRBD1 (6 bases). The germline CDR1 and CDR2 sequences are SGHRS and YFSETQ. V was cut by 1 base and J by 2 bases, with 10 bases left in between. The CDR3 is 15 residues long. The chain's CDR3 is CASSLQGGGNQPQHF. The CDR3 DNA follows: TGCGCCAGCAGCTTGCAAGGGGGTGGCAATCAGCCCCAGCATTTT. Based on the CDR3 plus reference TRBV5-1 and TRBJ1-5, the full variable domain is KAGVTQTPRYLIKTRGQQVTLSCSPISGHRSVSWYQQTPGQGLQFLFEYFSETQRNKGNFPGRFSGRQFSNSRSEMNVSTLELGDSALYLCASSLQGGGNQPQHFGDGTRLSIL.

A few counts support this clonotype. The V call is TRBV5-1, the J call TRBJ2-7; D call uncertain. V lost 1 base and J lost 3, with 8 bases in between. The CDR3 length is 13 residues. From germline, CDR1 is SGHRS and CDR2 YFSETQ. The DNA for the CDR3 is TGCGCCAGCAGCTTGCTGGCGAACTACGAGCAGTACTTC. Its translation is CASSLLANYEQYF. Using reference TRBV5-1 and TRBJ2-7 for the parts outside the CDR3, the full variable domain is KAGVTQTPRYLIKTRGQQVTLSCSPISGHRSVSWYQQTPGQGLQFLFEYFSETQRNKGNFPGRFSGRQFSNSRSEMNVSTLELGDSALYLCASSLLANYEQYFGPGTRLTVT.

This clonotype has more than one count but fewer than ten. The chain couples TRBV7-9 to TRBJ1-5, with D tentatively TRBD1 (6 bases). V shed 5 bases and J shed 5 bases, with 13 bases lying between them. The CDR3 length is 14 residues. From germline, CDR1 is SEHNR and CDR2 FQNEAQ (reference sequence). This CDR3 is CASSARGPHQPQHF. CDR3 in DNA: TGTGCCAGCAGCGCCAGGGGCCCTCATCAGCCCCAGCATTTT.

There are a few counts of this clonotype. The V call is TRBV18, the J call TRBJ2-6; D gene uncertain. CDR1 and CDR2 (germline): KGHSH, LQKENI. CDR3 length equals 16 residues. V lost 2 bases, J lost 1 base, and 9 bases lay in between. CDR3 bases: TGTGCCAGCTCACCAGGCTGGTCGTCTGGGGCCAACGTCCTGACTTTC. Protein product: CASSPGWSSGANVLTF.

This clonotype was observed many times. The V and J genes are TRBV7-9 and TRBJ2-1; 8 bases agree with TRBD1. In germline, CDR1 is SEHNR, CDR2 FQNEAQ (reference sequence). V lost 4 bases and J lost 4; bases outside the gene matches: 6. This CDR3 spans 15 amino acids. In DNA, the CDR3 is TGTGCCAGCAGCTCCCGGGACAGGCCTTACAATGAGCAGTTCTTC. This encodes CASSSRDRPYNEQFF. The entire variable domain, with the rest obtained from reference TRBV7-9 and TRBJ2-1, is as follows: DTGVSQNPRHKITKRGQNVTFRCDPISEHNRLYWYRQTLGQGPEFLTYFQNEAQLEKSRLLSDRFSAERPKGSFSTLEIQRTEQGDSAMYLCASSSRDRPYNEQFFGPGTRLTVL.

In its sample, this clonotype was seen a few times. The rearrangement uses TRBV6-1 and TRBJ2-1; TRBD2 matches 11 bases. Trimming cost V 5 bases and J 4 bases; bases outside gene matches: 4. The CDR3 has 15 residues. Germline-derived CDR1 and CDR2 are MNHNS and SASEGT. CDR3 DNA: TGTGCCAGCAGTAGAGGGACTAGCGGTTACAATGAGCAGTTCTTC. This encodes CASSRGTSGYNEQFF.

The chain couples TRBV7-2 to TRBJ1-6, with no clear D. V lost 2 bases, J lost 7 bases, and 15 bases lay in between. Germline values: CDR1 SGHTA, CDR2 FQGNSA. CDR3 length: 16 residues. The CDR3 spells CASSLTGPSNNSPLHF. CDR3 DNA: TGTGCCAGCAGCTTAACGGGCCCCTCCAACAATTCACCCCTCCACTTT. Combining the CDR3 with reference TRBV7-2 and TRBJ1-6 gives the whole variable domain GAGVSQSPSNKVTEKGKDVELRCDPISGHTALYWYRQSLGQGLEFLIYFQGNSAPDKSGLPSDRFSAERTGGSVSTLTIQRTQQEDSAVYLCASSLTGPSNNSPLHFGNGTRLTVT.

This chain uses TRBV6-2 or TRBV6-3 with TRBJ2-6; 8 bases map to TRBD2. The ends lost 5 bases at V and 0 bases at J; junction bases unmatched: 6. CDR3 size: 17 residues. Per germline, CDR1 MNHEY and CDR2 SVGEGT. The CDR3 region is CASSPLAGSSGANVLTF. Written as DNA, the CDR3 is TGTGCCAGCAGTCCGCTAGCGGGCTCCTCTGGGGCCAACGTCCTGACTTTC.

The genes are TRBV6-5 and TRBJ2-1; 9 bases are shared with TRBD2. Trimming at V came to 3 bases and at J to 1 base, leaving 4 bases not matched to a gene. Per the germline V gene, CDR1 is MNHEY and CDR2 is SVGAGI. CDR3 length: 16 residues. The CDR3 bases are TGTGCCAGCAGTTATAGCGGGGGCGGATCCTACAATGAGCAGTTCTTC. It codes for CASSYSGGGSYNEQFF.

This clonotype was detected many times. The CDR3 spells CASSLEGPGNTIYF. The CDR3, as DNA: TGCGCCAGCAGCTTGGAGGGACCAGGAAACACCATATATTTT. The rearrangement uses TRBV5-1 and TRBJ1-3; D possibly corresponds to TRBD1 (5 bases). This CDR3 is built from 14 residues. Germline CDR1 and CDR2: SGHRS and YFSETQ. Trimming stripped 0 bases from V and 4 bases from J, with 8 bases between.

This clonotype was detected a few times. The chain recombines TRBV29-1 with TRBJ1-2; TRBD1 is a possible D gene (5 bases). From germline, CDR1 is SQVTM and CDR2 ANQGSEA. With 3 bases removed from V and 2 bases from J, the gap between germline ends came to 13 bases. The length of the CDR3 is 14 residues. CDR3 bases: TGCAGCGTTGATGGGGCCCCAGTCAACTATGGCTACACCTTC. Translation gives CSVDGAPVNYGYTF.

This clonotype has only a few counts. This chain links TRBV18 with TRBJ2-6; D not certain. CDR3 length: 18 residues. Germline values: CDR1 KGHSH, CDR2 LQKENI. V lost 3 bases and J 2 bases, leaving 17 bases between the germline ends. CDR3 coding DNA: TGTGCCAGCTCACCTCAGATCTCCGCTTGGCCTGGGGCCAACGTCCTGACTTTC. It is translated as CASSPQISAWPGANVLTF.

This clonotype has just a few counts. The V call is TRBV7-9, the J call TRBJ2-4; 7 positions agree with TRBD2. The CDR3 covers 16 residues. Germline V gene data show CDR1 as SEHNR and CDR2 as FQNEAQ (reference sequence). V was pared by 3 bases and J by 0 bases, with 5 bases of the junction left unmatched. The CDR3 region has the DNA TGTGCCAGCAGCTTGTCTAGCGGAGTAGCCAAAAACATTCAGTACTTC. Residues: CASSLSSGVAKNIQYF.

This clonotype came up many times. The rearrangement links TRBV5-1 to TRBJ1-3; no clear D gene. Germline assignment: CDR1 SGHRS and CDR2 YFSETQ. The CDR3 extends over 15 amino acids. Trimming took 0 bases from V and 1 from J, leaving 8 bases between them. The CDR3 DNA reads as TGCGCCAGCAGCTTGGGGACGGATTCTGGAAACACCATATATTTT. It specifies CASSLGTDSGNTIYF.

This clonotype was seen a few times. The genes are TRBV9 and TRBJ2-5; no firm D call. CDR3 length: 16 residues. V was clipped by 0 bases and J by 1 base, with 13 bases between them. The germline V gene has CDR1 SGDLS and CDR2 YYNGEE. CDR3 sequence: CASSVGYSGSQETQYF. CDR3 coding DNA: TGTGCCAGCAGCGTAGGATATTCCGGATCCCAAGAGACCCAGTACTTC.

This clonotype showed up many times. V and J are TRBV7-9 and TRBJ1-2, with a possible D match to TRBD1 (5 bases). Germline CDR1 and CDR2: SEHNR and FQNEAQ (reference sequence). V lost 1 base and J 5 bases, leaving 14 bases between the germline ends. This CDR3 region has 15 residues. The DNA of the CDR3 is TGTGCCAGCAGCTTAGGCGCGGCAGGGAGATATGGCTACACCTTC. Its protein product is CASSLGAAGRYGYTF.

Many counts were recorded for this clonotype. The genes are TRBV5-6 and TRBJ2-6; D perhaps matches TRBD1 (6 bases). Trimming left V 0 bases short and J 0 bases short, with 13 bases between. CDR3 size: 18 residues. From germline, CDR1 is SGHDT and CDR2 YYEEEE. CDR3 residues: CASSLALTGYSGANVLTF. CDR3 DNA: TGTGCCAGCAGCTTGGCCCTGACAGGCTACTCTGGGGCCAACGTCCTGACTTTC.

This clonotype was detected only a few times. CDR3 bases: TGTGCCAGCAGTTACTCGATAGATGTGGGGAGCGGCTACACCTTC. Translation gives CASSYSIDVGSGYTF. This sequence joins TRBV6-5 and TRBJ1-2; no definite D call. This CDR3 has 15 residues. The V and J ends lost 0 bases and 8 bases respectively, with 16 bases between them. CDR1 MNHEY and CDR2 SVGAGI come from the germline V gene.

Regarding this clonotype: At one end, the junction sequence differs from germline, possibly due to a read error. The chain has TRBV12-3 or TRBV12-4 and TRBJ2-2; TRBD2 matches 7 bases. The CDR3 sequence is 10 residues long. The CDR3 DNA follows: TGTGCCATCATGGGAGGGGAGCCGTTTTTT. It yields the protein CAIMGGEPFF.

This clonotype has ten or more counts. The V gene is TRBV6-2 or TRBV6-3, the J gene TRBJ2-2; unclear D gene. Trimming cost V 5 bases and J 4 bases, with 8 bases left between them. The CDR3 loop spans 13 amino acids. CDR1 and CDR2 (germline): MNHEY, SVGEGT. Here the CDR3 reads CASSARPTGELFF. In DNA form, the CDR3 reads TGTGCCAGCAGTGCCCGCCCCACCGGGGAGCTGTTTTTT.

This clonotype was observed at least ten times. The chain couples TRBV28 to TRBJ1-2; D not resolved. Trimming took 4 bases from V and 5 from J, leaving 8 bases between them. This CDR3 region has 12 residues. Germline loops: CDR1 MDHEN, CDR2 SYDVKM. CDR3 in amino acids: CASSSSSYGYTF. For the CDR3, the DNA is TGTGCCAGCAGTTCCTCTTCTTATGGCTACACCTTC.